This T cell receptor (beta chain) was captured by sequencing in a study of T cells after yellow fever vaccination. The study, taken as a whole, reports: One caveat is that FACS-sorted repertoires could contain abundant clonotypes contaminating from the bulk population.

On this clonotype: Its matching antigen is unknown.

TCRdb re-called the 5' RACE reads through MiXCR, storing one row per CDR3 protein. Of a few hundred thousand distinct CDR3 sequences listed, 3.5% to 4.5% are singletons. CDR1 and CDR2 (germline): MGHRA, YSYEKL. The V end was cut by 1 base, the J end by 4 bases, with 7 bases between. CDR3 length: 13 amino acids. The J gene is TRBJ1-1, the V gene TRBV4-1, with D uncertain. Here the sequenced sample was PBMCs, taken 5 days after the yellow fever booster vaccination. The clonotype was recovered from a man younger than 30 who received the YFV17D yellow fever vaccine. This CDR3 reads CASSQGVSTEAFF. The CDR3 nucleotides are TGCGCCAGCAGCCAAGGGGTCAGCACTGAAGCTTTCTTT.